This T cell receptor (beta chain) came from a study of blood T cell repertoires in COVID-19. About the research overall: Whether acute or convalescent, the COVID-19 samples came from the United States, Italy and Spain. PBMCs, B-cell-depleted T cells, or T cells provided the cDNA or gDNA that made up the material.

In the study's own analysis: Amplification from reference gene primers served as the basis for estimated nucleated cell counts. Using immunoSEQ multiplex PCR, the repertoire was profiled, and TCRdb retains in-frame clones only, with some absent. That table supplies the V and J calls and clone size; D and trimming were determined from the DNA. There are about 29,000 clones in the sample; 60% to 85% occur only once, and 7.8% lies in the top ten. In germline, CDR1 is LNHDA, CDR2 SQIVND (reference sequence). The length of the CDR3 is 16 residues. Deletions cut 1 base from V and 0 bases from J, with 10 bases between.

The sequenced sample consisted of peripheral blood. The TCR sequence derives from a woman in her sixties or seventies with active or convalescent COVID-19. The chain links TRBV19 to TRBJ1-3; D gene unclear. CDR3 DNA: TGTGCCAGTAGTATAGGAGGCGGCAGCTCTGGAAACACCATATATTTT. This translates into CASSIGGGSSGNTIYF.